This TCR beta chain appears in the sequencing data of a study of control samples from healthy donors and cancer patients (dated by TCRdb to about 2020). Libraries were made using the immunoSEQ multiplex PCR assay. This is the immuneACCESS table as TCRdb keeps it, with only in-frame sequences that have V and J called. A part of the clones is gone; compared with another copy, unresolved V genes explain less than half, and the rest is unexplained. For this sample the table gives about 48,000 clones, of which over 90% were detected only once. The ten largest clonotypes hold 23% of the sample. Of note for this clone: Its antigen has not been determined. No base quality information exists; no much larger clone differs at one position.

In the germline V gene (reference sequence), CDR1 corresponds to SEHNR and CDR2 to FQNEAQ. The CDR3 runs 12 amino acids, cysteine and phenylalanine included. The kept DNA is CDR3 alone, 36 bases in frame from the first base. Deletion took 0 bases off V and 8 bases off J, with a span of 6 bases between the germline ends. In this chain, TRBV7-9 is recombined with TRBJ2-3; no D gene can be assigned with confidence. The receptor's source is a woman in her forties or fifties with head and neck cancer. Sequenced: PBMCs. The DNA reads TGTGCCAGCAGCTTAGCGGATGGTACGCAGTATTTT. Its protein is CASSLADGTQYF.